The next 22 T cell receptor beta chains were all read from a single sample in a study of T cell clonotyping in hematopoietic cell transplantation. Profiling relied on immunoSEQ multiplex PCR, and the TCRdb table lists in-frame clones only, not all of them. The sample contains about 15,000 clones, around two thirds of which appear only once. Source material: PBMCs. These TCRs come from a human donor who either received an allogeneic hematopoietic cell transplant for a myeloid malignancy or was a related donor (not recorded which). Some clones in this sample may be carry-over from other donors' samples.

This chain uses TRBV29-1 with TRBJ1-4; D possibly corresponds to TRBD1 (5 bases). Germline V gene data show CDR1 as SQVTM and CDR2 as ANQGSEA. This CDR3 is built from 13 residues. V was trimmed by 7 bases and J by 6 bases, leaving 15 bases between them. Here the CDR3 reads CSGAVDSYEKLFF. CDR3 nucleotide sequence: TGCAGCGGGGCGGTAGACAGCTATGAAAAACTGTTTTTT.

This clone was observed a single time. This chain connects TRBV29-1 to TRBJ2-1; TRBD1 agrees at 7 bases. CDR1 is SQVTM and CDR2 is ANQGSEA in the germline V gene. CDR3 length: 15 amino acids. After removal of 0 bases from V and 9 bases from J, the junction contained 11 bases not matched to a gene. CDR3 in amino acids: CSVEEEVIGGLEQFF. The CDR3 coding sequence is TGCAGCGTTGAAGAAGAAGTCATAGGGGGCCTTGAGCAGTTCTTC.

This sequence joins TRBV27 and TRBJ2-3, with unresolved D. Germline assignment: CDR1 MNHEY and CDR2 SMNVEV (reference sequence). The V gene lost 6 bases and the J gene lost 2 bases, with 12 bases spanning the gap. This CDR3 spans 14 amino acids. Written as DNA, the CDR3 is TGTGCCAGCAGAGGTAGAATGGACACAGATACGCAGTATTTT. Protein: CASRGRMDTDTQYF.

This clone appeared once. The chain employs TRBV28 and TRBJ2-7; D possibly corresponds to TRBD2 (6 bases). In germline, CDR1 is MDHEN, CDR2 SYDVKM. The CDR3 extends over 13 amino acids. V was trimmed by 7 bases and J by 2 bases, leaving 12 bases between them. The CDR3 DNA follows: TGTGCCAGCAAATTAGCGGCGACCTACGAGCAGTACTTC. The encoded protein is CASKLAATYEQYF.

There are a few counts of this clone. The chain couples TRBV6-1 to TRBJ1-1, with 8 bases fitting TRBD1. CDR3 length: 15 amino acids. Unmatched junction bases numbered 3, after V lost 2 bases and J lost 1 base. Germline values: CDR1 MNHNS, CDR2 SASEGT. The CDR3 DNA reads TGTGCCAGCAGTGAAACGACAGGGGAGAACACTGAAGCTTTCTTT. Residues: CASSETTGENTEAFF.

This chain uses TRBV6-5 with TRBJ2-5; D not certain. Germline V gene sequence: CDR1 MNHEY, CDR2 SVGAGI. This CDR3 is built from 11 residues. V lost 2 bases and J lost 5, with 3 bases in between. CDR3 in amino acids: CASSYLETQYF. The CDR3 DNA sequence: TGTGCCAGCAGTTACCTGGAGACCCAGTACTTC.

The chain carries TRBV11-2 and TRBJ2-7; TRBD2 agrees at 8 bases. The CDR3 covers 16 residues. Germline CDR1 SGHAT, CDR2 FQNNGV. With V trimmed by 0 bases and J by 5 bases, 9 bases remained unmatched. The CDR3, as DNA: TGTGCCAGCAGCTTAGATGGCGGGGGGCGCGGGGACGAGCAGTACTTC. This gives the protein CASSLDGGGRGDEQYF.

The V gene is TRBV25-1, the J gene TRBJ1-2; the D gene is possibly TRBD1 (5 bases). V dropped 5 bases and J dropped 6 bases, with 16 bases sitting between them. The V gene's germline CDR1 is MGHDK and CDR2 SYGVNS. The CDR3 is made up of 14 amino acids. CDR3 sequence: CASSPLREDHGYTF. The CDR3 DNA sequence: TGTGCCAGCAGTCCCCTCAGGGAGGACCATGGCTACACCTTC.

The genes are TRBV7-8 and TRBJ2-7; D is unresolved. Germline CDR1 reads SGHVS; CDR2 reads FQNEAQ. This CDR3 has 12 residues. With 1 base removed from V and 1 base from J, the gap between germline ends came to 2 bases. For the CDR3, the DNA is TGTGCCAGCAGCTTAGGTTCCTACGAGCAGTACTTC. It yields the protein CASSLGSYEQYF.

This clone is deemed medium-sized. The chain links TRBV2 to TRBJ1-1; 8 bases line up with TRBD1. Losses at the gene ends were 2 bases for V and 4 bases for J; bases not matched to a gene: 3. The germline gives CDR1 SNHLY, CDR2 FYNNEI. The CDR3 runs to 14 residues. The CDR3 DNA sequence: TGTGCCAGCAGTGAAACTACAGGGGGCACTGAAGCTTTCTTT. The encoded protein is CASSETTGGTEAFF. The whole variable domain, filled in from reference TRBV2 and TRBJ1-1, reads EPEVTQTPSHQVTQMGQEVILRCVPISNHLYFYWYRQILGQKVEFLVSFYNNEISEKSEIFDDQFSVERPDGSNFTLKIRSTKLEDSAMYFCASSETTGGTEAFFGQGTRLTVV.

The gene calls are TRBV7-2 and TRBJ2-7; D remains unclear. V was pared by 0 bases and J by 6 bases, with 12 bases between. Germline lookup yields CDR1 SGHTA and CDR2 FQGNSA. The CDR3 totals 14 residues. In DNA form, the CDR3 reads TGTGCCAGCAGCTTAGCGCCGGTAACCTTCGAGCAGTACTTC. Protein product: CASSLAPVTFEQYF.

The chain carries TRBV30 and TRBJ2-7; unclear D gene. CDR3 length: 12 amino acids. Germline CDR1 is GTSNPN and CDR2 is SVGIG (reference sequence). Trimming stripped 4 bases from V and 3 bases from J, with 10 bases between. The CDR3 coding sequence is TGTGCCTGGACAAAAGGGATCTACGAGCAGTACTTC. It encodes CAWTKGIYEQYF.

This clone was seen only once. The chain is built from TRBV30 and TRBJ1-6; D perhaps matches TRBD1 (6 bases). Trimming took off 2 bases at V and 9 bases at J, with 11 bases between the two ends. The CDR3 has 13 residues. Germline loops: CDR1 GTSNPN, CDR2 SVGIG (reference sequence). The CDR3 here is CAWSTPGVSPLHF. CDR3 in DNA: TGTGCCTGGAGTACCCCAGGGGTTTCACCCCTCCACTTT.

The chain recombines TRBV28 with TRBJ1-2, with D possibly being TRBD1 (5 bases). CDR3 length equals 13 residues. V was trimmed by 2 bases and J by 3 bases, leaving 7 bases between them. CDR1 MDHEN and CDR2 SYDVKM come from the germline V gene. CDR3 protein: CASSLEQDYGYTF. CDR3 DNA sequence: TGTGCCAGCAGTTTAGAACAGGACTATGGCTACACCTTC.

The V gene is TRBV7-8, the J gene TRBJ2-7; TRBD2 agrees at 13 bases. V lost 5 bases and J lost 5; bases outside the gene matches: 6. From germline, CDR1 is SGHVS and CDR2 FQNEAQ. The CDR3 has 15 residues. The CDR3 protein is CASSLRTSGGHEQYF. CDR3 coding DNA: TGTGCCAGCAGCCTGCGGACTAGCGGGGGTCACGAGCAGTACTTC.

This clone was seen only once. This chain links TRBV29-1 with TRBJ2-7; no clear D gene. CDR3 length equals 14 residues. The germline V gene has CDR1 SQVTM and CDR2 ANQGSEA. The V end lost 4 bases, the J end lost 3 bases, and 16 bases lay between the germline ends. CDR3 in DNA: TGCAGCGTTGTGCTGGCAGAATTTGGCTACGAGCAGTACTTC. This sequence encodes CSVVLAEFGYEQYF.

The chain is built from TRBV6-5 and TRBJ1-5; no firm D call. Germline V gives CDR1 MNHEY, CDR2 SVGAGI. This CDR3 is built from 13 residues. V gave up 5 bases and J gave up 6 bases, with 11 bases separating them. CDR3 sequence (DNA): TGTGCCAGCAGTGAAATGAGGGCTCAGCCCCAGCATTTT. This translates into CASSEMRAQPQHF.

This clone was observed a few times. The CDR3 spells CASSEGGAGSDTQYF. CDR3 coding DNA: TGTGCCAGCAGTGAAGGAGGAGCAGGCTCAGATACGCAGTATTTT. The chain joins TRBV6-1 to TRBJ2-3, with D unclear. Trimming took 1 base from V and 4 from J, leaving 12 bases between them. Germline V gene sequence: CDR1 MNHNS, CDR2 SASEGT. The CDR3 is 15 residues long.

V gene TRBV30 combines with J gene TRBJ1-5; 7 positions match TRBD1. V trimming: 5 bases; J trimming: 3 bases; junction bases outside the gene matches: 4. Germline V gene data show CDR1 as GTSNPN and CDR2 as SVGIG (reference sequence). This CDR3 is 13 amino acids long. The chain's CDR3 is CAWDTGDNQPQHF. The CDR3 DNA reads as TGTGCCTGGGATACAGGGGACAATCAGCCCCAGCATTTT.

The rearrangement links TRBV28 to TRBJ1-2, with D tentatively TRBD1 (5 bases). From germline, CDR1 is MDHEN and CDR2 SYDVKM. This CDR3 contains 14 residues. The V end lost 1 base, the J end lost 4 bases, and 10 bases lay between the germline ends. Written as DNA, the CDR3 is TGTGCCAGCAGTTTATCTGACAGACCCTATGGCTACACCTTC. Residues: CASSLSDRPYGYTF.

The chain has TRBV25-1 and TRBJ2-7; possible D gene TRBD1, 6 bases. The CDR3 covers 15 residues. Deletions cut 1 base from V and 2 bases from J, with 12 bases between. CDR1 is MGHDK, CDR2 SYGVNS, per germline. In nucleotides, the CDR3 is TGTGCCAGCAGTGAATCGGGTAGGGGGACCTACGAGCAGTACTTC. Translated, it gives CASSESGRGTYEQYF.

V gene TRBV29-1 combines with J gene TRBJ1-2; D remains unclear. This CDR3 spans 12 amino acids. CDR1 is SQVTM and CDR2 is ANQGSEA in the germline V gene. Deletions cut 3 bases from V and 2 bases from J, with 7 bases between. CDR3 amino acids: CSVDDKNYGYTF. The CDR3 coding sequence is TGCAGCGTTGACGACAAGAACTATGGCTACACCTTC.